The T cell receptor beta chain under discussion was sequenced for a study of cytomegalovirus exposure and HLA in healthy donors. Turning to the study itself: Prior work identified 120 million or so unique TCR beta sequences in 150 million to 200 million T cells.

It was with 60 Vbeta and 13 Jbeta primers that the PCR ran. Clones were read by immunoSEQ multiplex PCR, and TCRdb kept only the in-frame ones, dropping some. This table has 180,000 or so clones, approximately 82% appearing once. This clone is a singleton in its sample. The antigen remains unidentified. The junction differs from germline at one of its ends, possibly a read error. Other nucleotide sequences in the sample specify the same CDR3. This CDR3 spans 16 amino acids. Germline CDR1 is MDHEN and CDR2 is SYDVKM. Study observations and caveats: A later analysis, which compared TCR beta chains of equal frequency, found the HLA-associated ones more clonally expanded. TCR beta sequences reportedly predicted most subjects' HLA-A and HLA-B alleles accurately. Most TCR sequences proved rare, with some public TCRs found in many donors.

The chain carries TRBV28 and TRBJ2-7; D is perhaps TRBD1 (6 bases). The sequence derives from a woman between 40 and 55 years old in good health and CMV-seropositive. What was sequenced was PBMCs. The CDR3 sequence: CAIKSTPTGYSYEQYF. The CDR3 DNA is TGCGCCATTAAGTCGACTCCGACAGGATACTCCTACGAGCAGTACTTC.